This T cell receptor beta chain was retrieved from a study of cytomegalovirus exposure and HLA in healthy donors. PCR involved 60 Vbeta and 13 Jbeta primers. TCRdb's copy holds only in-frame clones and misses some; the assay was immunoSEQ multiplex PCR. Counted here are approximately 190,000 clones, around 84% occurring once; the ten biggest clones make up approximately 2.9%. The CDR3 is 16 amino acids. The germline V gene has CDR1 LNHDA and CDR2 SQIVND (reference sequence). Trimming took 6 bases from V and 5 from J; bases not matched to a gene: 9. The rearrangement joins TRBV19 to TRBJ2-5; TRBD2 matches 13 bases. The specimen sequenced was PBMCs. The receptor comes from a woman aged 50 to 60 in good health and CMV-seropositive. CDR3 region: CASSPGLAGDEETQYF. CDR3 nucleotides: TGTGCCAGTAGCCCCGGACTAGCGGGAGATGAGGAGACCCAGTACTTC.